These 10 T cell receptor beta chains came from one sample sequenced in a study of CD8+CD57+ T cells in acquired aplastic anemia. An expansion of CD8+CD57+ cells by flow cytometry had been shown in patients chosen for sequencing. Genomic DNA constituted the template upon which TCR beta VDJ and CDR3 profiling was performed. From the reads, TCRdb called clonotypes with MiXCR, one entry per CDR3 protein. This sample carries roughly 160,000 distinct CDR3 sequences, over 55% of them seen once, and the ten largest clones take more than 35%. Specimen: sorted CD4+, CD8+, or CD8+CD57+ T cells (not recorded which) from PBMCs. The receptor set was obtained from a human donor with aplastic anemia.

This clonotype was recorded a few times. The CDR3 here is CATSGGGTEAFF. Here the CDR3 DNA reads TGTGCCACCTCGGGGGGGGGCACTGAAGCTTTCTTT. This chain joins TRBV19 and TRBJ1-1; D might be TRBD1 (5 bases). Trimming shortened V by 10 bases and J by 4 bases, and 13 bases separated the two germline ends. The CDR3 totals 12 residues. Germline V gene data show CDR1 as LNHDA and CDR2 as SQIVND (reference sequence). Using reference TRBV19 and TRBJ1-1 for the parts outside the CDR3, the full variable domain is DGGITQSPKYLFRKEGQNVTLSCEQNLNHDAMYWYRQDPGQGLRLIYYSQIVNDFQKGDIAEGYSVSREKKESFPLTVTSAQKNPTAFYLCATSGGGTEAFFGQGTRLTVV.

The gene calls are TRBV7-8 and TRBJ2-7; D unclear. In germline, CDR1 is SGHVS, CDR2 FQNEAQ. Trimming stripped 7 bases from V and 4 bases from J, with 17 bases between. The CDR3 is made up of 14 amino acids. CDR3 in DNA: TGTGCCAGCACCCTCGACGGCCCACGGTACGAGCAGTACTTC. Residues: CASTLDGPRYEQYF.

The sample holds a few counts of this clonotype. The chain links TRBV7-9 to TRBJ1-2, with 8 positions matching TRBD1. The CDR3 runs to 15 residues. Germline V gene data show CDR1 as SEHNR and CDR2 as FQNEAQ (reference sequence). V shed 0 bases, J shed 4 bases, and the junction held 4 bases outside the gene matches. CDR3 loop: CASSLAGQGLYGYTF. The CDR3 nucleotides read TGTGCCAGCAGCTTAGCCGGACAGGGTCTCTATGGCTACACCTTC. The whole variable domain, filled in from reference TRBV7-9 and TRBJ1-2, reads DTGVSQNPRHKITKRGQNVTFRCDPISEHNRLYWYRQTLGQGPEFLTYFQNEAQLEKSRLLSDRFSAERPKGSFSTLEIQRTEQGDSAMYLCASSLAGQGLYGYTFGSGTRLTVV.

The rearrangement links TRBV6-6 to TRBJ2-6; D unclear. Trimming left V 2 bases short and J 3 bases short, with 8 bases between. This CDR3 contains 15 residues. The germline V gene encodes CDR1 MNHNY and CDR2 SVGAGI (reference sequence). The CDR3 spells CASSYTFSGANVLTF. The CDR3 DNA reads TGTGCCAGCAGTTACACGTTTAGTGGGGCCAACGTCCTGACTTTC.

The V and J genes are TRBV7-2 and TRBJ2-2; either TRBD1 or TRBD2 may supply D (6 bases each). CDR3 size: 16 residues. Between the trimmed V and J ends, which lost 2 bases and 8 bases, there was a span of 18 bases. Germline lookup yields CDR1 SGHTA and CDR2 FQGNSA. Here the CDR3 reads CASSLLPWGAKGELFF. The CDR3 DNA follows: TGTGCCAGCAGCTTACTCCCTTGGGGGGCTAAGGGGGAGCTGTTTTTT.

The chain has TRBV2 and TRBJ1-5, with TRBD1 identical over 9 bases. Germline CDR1 SNHLY, CDR2 FYNNEI. This CDR3 is 13 amino acids long. J was trimmed by 7 bases and V by 4 bases; bases with no gene match: 2. The DNA of the CDR3 is TGTGCCAGCAGTGCAGGACAGGGGCAGCCCCAGCATTTT. This codes for CASSAGQGQPQHF.

The V call is TRBV7-9, the J call TRBJ1-5, with D hard to call. This CDR3 region has 16 residues. The germline V gene has CDR1 SEHNR and CDR2 FQNEAQ (reference sequence). Between the trimmed V and J ends, which lost 0 bases and 0 bases, there was a span of 9 bases. The DNA of the CDR3 is TGTGCCAGCAGCTTAGCACAGAGCGGTAGCAATCAGCCCCAGCATTTT. Encoded protein: CASSLAQSGSNQPQHF.

The chain employs TRBV24-1 and TRBJ2-3, with TRBD1 matching over 12 bases. This CDR3 has 15 residues. Germline trimming cut 7 bases from V and 4 bases from J; bases unmatched to any gene: 5. In germline, CDR1 is KGHDR, CDR2 SFDVKD. This CDR3 reads CATSPGQGASDTQYF. The CDR3 bases are TGTGCCACCAGCCCGGGACAGGGGGCGTCAGATACGCAGTATTTT.

The chain combines TRBV7-2 with TRBJ2-7; 7 positions match TRBD2. Germline-derived CDR1 and CDR2 are SGHTA and FQGNSA. This CDR3 spans 15 amino acids. Losses at the gene ends were 2 bases for V and 3 bases for J; bases not matched to a gene: 7. CDR3 in DNA: TGTGCCAGCAGCTTATTTCCGGGGGAGGGCTACGAGCAGTACTTC. It is translated as CASSLFPGEGYEQYF.

This chain's CDR3 is CASSLRGRAYEQYF. The CDR3 DNA follows: TGTGCCAGCAGCTTACGGGGTCGGGCCTACGAGCAGTACTTC. This chain joins TRBV7-3 and TRBJ2-7, with D maybe TRBD2 (5 bases). Per germline, CDR1 SGHTA and CDR2 FQGTGA. This CDR3 is 14 amino acids long. Deletions cut 2 bases from V and 2 bases from J, with 10 bases between. Filled out from reference TRBV7-3 and TRBJ2-7, the complete variable domain reads GAGVSQTPSNKVTEKGKYVELRCDPISGHTALYWYRQSLGQGPEFLIYFQGTGAADDSGLPNDRFFAVRPEGSVSTLKIQRTERGDSAVYLCASSLRGRAYEQYFGPGTRLTVT.